This TCR beta chain was recovered during a study of blood T cell repertoires in COVID-19. Methods used by the authors: Amplification of reference gene primers provided the estimated nucleated cell counts. Libraries were prepared by immunoSEQ multiplex PCR; TCRdb keeps only in-frame clonotypes and omits some of them. Clone size and V and J calls were adopted from that table, with D and trimming inferred from the DNA. The sample has some 270,000 clones, about nine tenths seen once. Recovered status in Cohort 3 required two negative PCRs, clearance, or symptom resolution. The sequencing sample was made of PBMCs or T cells enriched from blood (not recorded which). The origin of this receptor is a woman aged 40-49 years who had recovered from COVID-19.

Here the CDR3 DNA reads TGTGCCAGCAGCTTAGATCTGGGACAGGACTATGGCTACACCTTC. Residues: CASSLDLGQDYGYTF. This sequence joins TRBV7-9 and TRBJ1-2; 8 bases are a match to TRBD1. CDR3 length: 15 amino acids. V dropped 1 base and J dropped 3; count of bases not matched to a gene: 4. CDR1 is SEHNR and CDR2 is FQNEAQ in the germline V gene (reference sequence).